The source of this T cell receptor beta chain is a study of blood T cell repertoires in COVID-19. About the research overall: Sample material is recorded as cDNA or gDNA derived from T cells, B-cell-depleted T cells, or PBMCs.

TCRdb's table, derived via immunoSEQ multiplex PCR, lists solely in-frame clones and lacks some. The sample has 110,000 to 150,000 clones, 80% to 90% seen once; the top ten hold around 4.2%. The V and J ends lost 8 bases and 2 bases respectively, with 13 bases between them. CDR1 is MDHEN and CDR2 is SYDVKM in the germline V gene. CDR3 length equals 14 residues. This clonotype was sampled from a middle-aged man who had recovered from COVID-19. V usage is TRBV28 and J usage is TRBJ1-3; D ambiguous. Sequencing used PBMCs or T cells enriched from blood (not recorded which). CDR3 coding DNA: TGTGCCAGCTTCACAGCGGCTGCTGGAAACACCATATATTTT. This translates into CASFTAAAGNTIYF.